The 2 T cell receptor beta chains reported below all come from one sample, sequenced in a study of blood T cell repertoires in COVID-19. The protocol was immunoSEQ multiplex PCR, while the TCRdb copy is restricted to in-frame clones and leaves out a portion. Of 320,000 or so clones listed, roughly 84% are singletons. The specimen sequenced was PBMCs or T cells enriched from blood (not recorded which). Receptor source: a woman aged 25 to 45 who had recovered from COVID-19.

The rearrangement uses TRBV5-1 and TRBJ2-7, with 15 bases that match TRBD2. After removal of 4 bases from V and 2 bases from J, the junction contained 7 bases not matched to a gene. This CDR3 spans 17 amino acids. Germline CDR1 is SGHRS and CDR2 is YFSETQ. This chain's CDR3 is CASSPGLAGGPPYEQYF. DNA for the CDR3: TGCGCCAGCAGCCCGGGACTAGCGGGGGGCCCGCCCTACGAGCAGTACTTC.

A single count supports this clone. The gene calls are TRBV3-1 (or the pseudogene TRBV3-2) and TRBJ1-1; weak D call: TRBD1 (6 bases). Germline values: CDR1 LGHDT, CDR2 YNNKEL (reference sequence). V lost 4 bases to trimming and J lost 2 bases, with 11 bases between them. The CDR3 totals 14 residues. Written as DNA, the CDR3 is TGTGCCAGCAGCCGACGGGGGGCTAACACTGAAGCTTTCTTT. Its translation: CASSRRGANTEAFF.